This TCR beta chain derives from a study of beta chain features in type 1 diabetes. TCRB transcripts that were expressed got sequenced, as all of the isolated RNA had been reverse transcribed. Some clones are missing from TCRdb's copy, which holds only in-frame ones; the method was immunoSEQ multiplex PCR. This sample has about 360,000 clones, with 10% to 15% found just once. This clone was found a few times. The germline V and J ends were trimmed by 5 bases and 9 bases, with 19 bases remaining between them. CDR3 length: 14 residues. CDR1 LNHDA and CDR2 SQIVND come from the germline V gene (reference sequence).

This TCR derives from a man between 18 and 29 years old in good health. The genes are TRBV19 and TRBJ1-1, with a possible D match to TRBD1 (6 bases). The sequenced sample was naive CD4+ T cells from blood. Here the CDR3 reads CASSASGTQPKAFF. The CDR3 DNA reads as TGTGCCAGTAGTGCGTCCGGGACACAACCTAAAGCTTTCTTT.